One T cell receptor (beta chain) is described in this entry. Its antigen is not known. Looked up from germline, CDR1 is SNHLY and CDR2 is FYNNEI. CDR3 length: 13 amino acids. Trimming took 6 bases from V and 14 from J, leaving 20 bases between them. Each TCR beta cDNA library carried unique molecular identifiers. TCRdb fed the PCR reads into MiXCR, producing one record per CDR3 protein. Here the sample spans about 770,000 distinct CDR3 sequences, 40% to 55% being singletons. The sample originates from a study of post-analysis software for immune sequencing data. Overall study context: Progressive-relapsing, secondary progressive and relapsing-remitting multiple sclerosis were among the disease courses included. Study-level findings and limits: Normalized Chao1 diversity was significantly lower in multiple sclerosis patients than in controls. Roughly five TRBV segments, including TRBV5-6, TRBV5-1 and TRBV20-1, were more frequent in patients than controls.

The origin of this receptor is a girl aged 5 to 17 with multiple sclerosis. The sequencing sample was made of blood. The J gene is TRBJ2-4, the V gene TRBV2, with D possibly being TRBD1 or TRBD2 (5 bases each). This CDR3 reads CASSPTGTLDKYF. The CDR3 DNA reads TGTGCCAGCAGCCCAACCGGGACCCTCGACAAGTACTTC.